The rows below give T cell receptor beta chains drawn from one sample of a study of long-term antiretroviral therapy in people with HIV. TCRdb keeps only in-frame clones here, not all; method: immunoSEQ multiplex PCR. The sample has about 20,000 clones; approximately 82% are singletons. Here the sequenced sample was unsorted PBMCs, taken 2.4 years after starting antiretroviral therapy. The receptor source for this set is a man aged 40-55 years with HIV. The CDR3 runs from the conserved cysteine through the conserved F or W. A D gene is named only where the DNA matches it firmly. Not all rows give a size; the values are once, few, many and, for expanded clones, a class.

v_call	j_call	d_call	clone_size	cdr3_nt	cdr3_aa
TRBV18	TRBJ2-5	TRBD2	NA	TGTGCCAGCTTAGCGGGAGCCCAAGAGACCCAGTACTTC	CASLAGAQETQYF
TRBV29-1	TRBJ2-1	NA	NA	TGCAGCGTTGAAACGGGTATTCAGTTCTTC	CSVETGIQFF
TRBV7-9	TRBJ2-1	NA	NA	TGTGCCAGCAGCTTAGCTGGGACCAATGAGCAGTTCTTC	CASSLAGTNEQFF
TRBV11-1	TRBJ2-7	TRBD2	once	TGTGCCAGCAGCTTAGGGCGGGGGACCTCCTACGAGCAGTACTTC	CASSLGRGTSYEQYF
TRBV19	TRBJ1-4	NA	NA	TGTGCCAGTAGTATCCTGCAGGGAGGTGAAAAACTGTTTTTT	CASSILQGGEKLFF
TRBV2	TRBJ2-7	NA	NA	TGTGCCAGCAGTCAGACAGTGAACCTCTACGAGCAGTACTTC	CASSQTVNLYEQYF
TRBV13	TRBJ2-7	NA	NA	TGTGCCAGCAGCTTTCCTGGACTACTCTACGAGCAGTACTTC	CASSFPGLLYEQYF
TRBV5-1	TRBJ2-6	TRBD1	NA	TGCGCCAGCAGCTTGGAGGGGGCCCCCTTCTCTGGGGCCAACGTCCTGACTTTC	CASSLEGAPFSGANVLTF
TRBV7-2	TRBJ2-5	TRBD2	NA	TGTGCCAGCAGCTCTCCCGGGACTAGCGGGATCTGGACCCAGTACTTC	CASSSPGTSGIWTQYF
TRBV11-3	TRBJ2-2	TRBD2	NA	TGTGCCAGCAGCTCTGGACTAGCTGGTTCTGGGGTGTATGCCGGGGAGCTGTTTTTT	CASSSGLAGSGVYAGELFF
TRBV5-1	TRBJ2-3	NA	NA	TGCGCCAGCAGCTTGGGCCACAACACAGATACGCAGTATTTT	CASSLGHNTDTQYF
TRBV10-3	TRBJ2-2	NA	few	TGTGCCACCCGCCCTGATAACACCGGGGAGCTGTTTTTT	CATRPDNTGELFF
TRBV13	TRBJ2-1	TRBD1	NA	TGTGCCAGCAGCTTAGGCGAGGGACAGGGATACAATGAGCAGTTCTTC	CASSLGEGQGYNEQFF
TRBV5-6	TRBJ2-6	NA	NA	TGTGCCAGCAGCTTCATACTGCCCTCTGGGGCCAACGTCCTGACTTTC	CASSFILPSGANVLTF
TRBV7-3	TRBJ2-2	TRBD2	NA	TGTGCCAGCAGCCGAGGACTAGCGGGAGTTACCGGGGAGCTGTTTTTT	CASSRGLAGVTGELFF
TRBV6-5	TRBJ2-3	NA	NA	TGTGCCAGCAGTCACGTGGTATTAGATACGCAGTATTTT	CASSHVVLDTQYF
TRBV7-2	TRBJ2-1	NA	NA	TGTGCCAGCAGCTTAATCTCCGGGGCTTCCTACAATGAGCAGTTCTTC	CASSLISGASYNEQFF
TRBV7-9	TRBJ2-6	TRBD1	NA	TGTGCCAGCAGGACAGGGATCTCTGGGGCCAACGTCCTGACTTTC	CASRTGISGANVLTF
TRBV19	TRBJ1-3	NA	NA	TGTGCCAGTAGTATGTCGTCGAACTCTGGAAACACCATATATTTT	CASSMSSNSGNTIYF
TRBV11-2	TRBJ1-5	NA	NA	TGTGCCAGCAGCTTAACTGACGGAGGCAATCAGCCCCAGCATTTT	CASSLTDGGNQPQHF
TRBV19	TRBJ2-2	NA	NA	TGTGCCAGTAGTATCGTTGTTGGGCAGGGAGTCGGGGAGCTGTTTTTT	CASSIVVGQGVGELFF
TRBV7-3	TRBJ1-6	NA	NA	TGTGCCAGCAGCTTATGGGCCAGTTCACCCCTCCACTTT	CASSLWASSPLHF
TRBV19	TRBJ2-7	TRBD1	NA	TGTGCCAGTAGTCCATTGCCGACAGGGGGTAGATACGAGCAGTACTTC	CASSPLPTGGRYEQYF
TRBV6-1	TRBJ1-2	NA	NA	TGTGCCAGCAGTGAGGCAGACTACTATGGCTACACCTTC	CASSEADYYGYTF
TRBV7-8	TRBJ2-7	NA	NA	TGTGCCAGCAGCTTACGGGCAGCTTCTACCTACGAGCAGTACTTC	CASSLRAASTYEQYF
TRBV9	TRBJ1-1	NA	NA	TGTGCCAGCAGCGTAGTAACAGGGAACACTGAAGCTTTCTTT	CASSVVTGNTEAFF
TRBV28	TRBJ1-5	NA	NA	TGTGCCAGCATCCACGGCGGGGTCTATAGCAATCAGCCCCAGCATTTT	CASIHGGVYSNQPQHF
TRBV9	TRBJ2-1	TRBD2	NA	TGTGCCAGCAGCGTAGAAGGGCGGGGGGTCCCCTACAATGAGCAGTTCTTC	CASSVEGRGVPYNEQFF
TRBV5-1	TRBJ2-2	NA	NA	TGCGCCAGCAGCCCGGGGGTAGCGAACACCGGGGAGCTGTTTTTT	CASSPGVANTGELFF
TRBV29-1	TRBJ2-3	NA	NA	TGCAGCGTTGAACGGGGAAGGGATACGCAGTATTTT	CSVERGRDTQYF
TRBV27	TRBJ2-7	TRBD1	NA	TGTGCCAGCAGCCGGACAGGGGGCATCTACGAGCAGTACTTC	CASSRTGGIYEQYF
TRBV5-6	TRBJ2-3	NA	NA	TGTGCCAGCACTTTACTAGATACGCAGTATTTT	CASTLLDTQYF
TRBV18	TRBJ2-7	NA	NA	TGTGCCAGCTCACCGCAGGGACCCACCTACGAGCAGTACTTC	CASSPQGPTYEQYF
TRBV7-8	TRBJ2-2	TRBD1	NA	TGTGCCAGCAGCTTATCACGGAACAGGGGTTATACCGGGGAGCTGTTTTTT	CASSLSRNRGYTGELFF
TRBV2	TRBJ2-7	TRBD2	few	TGTGCCAGCAGTAAGACTAGCGGACCCTACGAGCAGTACTTC	CASSKTSGPYEQYF
TRBV28	TRBJ1-5	NA	NA	TGTGCCAGCAGTTCCCTACTGGATGGCAATCAGCCCCAGCATTTT	CASSSLLDGNQPQHF
TRBV2	TRBJ2-5	NA	NA	TGTGCCAGCAGGGGCTCGGGAGTTTGGTACTTC	CASRGSGVWYF
TRBV10-3	TRBJ1-2	NA	NA	TGTGCCATCAGTCGGACAAGCGACTATGGCTACACCTTC	CAISRTSDYGYTF
TRBV7-2	TRBJ1-6	TRBD1	NA	TGTGCCAGCAGTCTACCCAGGGGGGTGAATTCACCCCTCCACTTT	CASSLPRGVNSPLHF